These 2 T cell receptor beta chains were sequenced from one sample in a study of blood T cell repertoires in COVID-19. This table comes from immunoSEQ multiplex PCR, and its TCRdb copy is limited to in-frame clones, with some not included. This table has some 35,000 clones, approximately 91% appearing once. The sample comprised peripheral blood. The receptors here all came from a man aged 65 to 79 with acute or convalescent COVID-19.

The chain links TRBV20-1 to TRBJ2-3, with 13 bases fitting TRBD2. CDR1 and CDR2 (germline): DFQATT, SNEGSKA (reference sequence). This CDR3 spans 16 amino acids. The ends lost 3 bases at V and 5 bases at J; junction bases unmatched: 8. The CDR3, as DNA: TGCAGTGCTAGTAATCCCCGGACTAGCGGGAGAGATACGCAGTATTTT. It is translated as CSASNPRTSGRDTQYF.

This clone occurred once. The chain links TRBV7-2 to TRBJ1-5; 9 bases fit TRBD1. V lost 3 bases to trimming and J lost 2 bases; unmatched junction nucleotides: 2. CDR1 is SGHTA, CDR2 FQGNSA, per germline. The length of the CDR3 is 15 residues. The CDR3 DNA reads TGTGCCAGCAGCTTGAGGACAGGGGGCAATCAGCCCCAGCATTTT. Its translation is CASSLRTGGNQPQHF.